Listed below are T cell receptor beta chains from one sample, sequenced in a study of response to subunit inactivated influenza vaccine. MiXCR, run by TCRdb on the RT-PCR reads, gives a single entry per CDR3 protein. In the table there are 710,000 or so distinct CDR3 sequences, around 16% of which are singletons. The material sequenced was PBMCs from blood, taken roughly 13 days after vaccination. Receptors were obtained from a man in his fifties who received an inactivated influenza vaccine. CDR3s include the opening cysteine and the closing phenylalanine or tryptophan. The order of the fields is D gene, V gene, J gene, clone size, CDR3 DNA, CDR3 protein. The D gene is left open where the match is weak. The size of a clone is reported for some rows only, either as once, few or many, or as a class for expanded clones.

>TRBD2|TRBV7-2|TRBJ2-1|many
TGTGCCAGCAGCTTGGCTAGCGGAGGCTCCTACAATGAGCAGTTCTTC
CASSLASGGSYNEQFF
>NA|TRBV7-8|TRBJ2-3|NA
TGTGCCAGCAGCTTGAACCAGGACTACCAGACGCAGTATTTT
CASSLNQDYQTQYF
>TRBD2|TRBV7-2|TRBJ2-7|NA
TGTGCCAGCAGCTGGGGACTAGAAGGCGAGCAGTACTTC
CASSWGLEGEQYF
>NA|TRBV15|TRBJ2-5|NA
TGTGCCACCAGCAGAGAATGGCGAGAGACCCAGTACTTC
CATSREWRETQYF
>NA|TRBV6-2/TRBV6-3|TRBJ2-7|NA
TGTGCCAGCAGTTATCACCAGGGACTGAAAAGTTTGGACTTC
CASSYHQGLKSLDF
>TRBD2|TRBV5-1|TRBJ2-1|many
TGCGCCAGCAGCCCAACCCCTAGCGGGGTGACCTACAATGAGCAGTTCTTC
CASSPTPSGVTYNEQFF
>NA|TRBV5-1|TRBJ1-1|few
TGCGCCAGCAGCTTGGATTTTACAGAAAACCAAAACACTGAAGCTTTCTTT
CASSLDFTENQNTEAFF
>NA|TRBV12-3/TRBV12-4|TRBJ1-5|few
TGTGCCAGCGGAACCGGGACGGGCGTTATGACCCAGCATTTT
CASGTGTGVMTQHF
>TRBD2|TRBV5-1|TRBJ2-1|few
TGCGCCAGCAGCCCAGCGGGGGGAGAGCAGTTCTTC
CASSPAGGEQFF
>TRBD2|TRBV7-6|TRBJ2-5|NA
TGTGCCAGCAGCTTGACTAGCGGGAGGGCCCAAGAGACCCAGTACTTC
CASSLTSGRAQETQYF
>TRBD1|TRBV6-1|TRBJ2-5|few
TGTGCCAGCAGTGAAAGGACAGGGTCGGGGCAAGAGACCCAGTACTTC
CASSERTGSGQETQYF
>TRBD2|TRBV20-1|TRBJ2-1|NA
TGCAGTGCTAGGGGGCCGGGACTAGCGGATGAGCAGTTCTTC
CSARGPGLADEQFF
>NA|TRBV28|TRBJ2-3|few
TGTGCCAGCAGTCCCGGGACTGTAAGCTCAGATACGCAGTATTTT
CASSPGTVSSDTQYF
>NA|TRBV7-9|TRBJ2-1|NA
TGTGCCAGCAGCTACTACAGGGAGGAAGATGAGCAGTTCTTC
CASSYYREEDEQFF
>NA|TRBV18|TRBJ1-1|few
TGTGCCAGCTCACCTAGGGAGGACACTGAAGCTTTCTTT
CASSPREDTEAFF
>NA|TRBV7-2|TRBJ2-3|many
TGTGCCAGCAGCTTAGTTGAGGATACGCAGTATTTT
CASSLVEDTQYF
>NA|TRBV4-3|TRBJ2-7|few
TGCGCCAGCAGCCAAGGTTACGGCGGAGGACCAAAACGGTACTTC
CASSQGYGGGPKRYF
>NA|TRBV9|TRBJ1-3|NA
TGTGCCAGCAGCCCCTGGGGGAGCTCTGGAAACACCATATATTTT
CASSPWGSSGNTIYF
>NA|TRBV12-3/TRBV12-4|TRBJ1-1|NA
TGTGCCAGCACCAGGGGCCTGTCATCTGAAGCTTTCTTT
CASTRGLSSEAFF
>NA|TRBV24-1|TRBJ2-1|NA
TGTGCCACCAGTGACCCCCCGGGTGGAAGGGACAATGAGCAGTTCTTC
CATSDPPGGRDNEQFF
>NA|TRBV28|TRBJ1-6|NA
TGTGCCAGCAACTACCGACAGGCGCTACGGTCACCCCTCCACTTT
CASNYRQALRSPLHF
>TRBD2|TRBV28|TRBJ2-1|many
TGTGCCAGCAGTCTAGCGGGAGCTACCTACAATGAGCAGTTCTTC
CASSLAGATYNEQFF
>NA|TRBV6-6|TRBJ2-5|few
TGTGCCAGCAGTTACGTTCTGGAGGGGACCCAGTACTTC
CASSYVLEGTQYF
>NA|TRBV29-1|TRBJ2-7|NA
TGCAGCGTTGGGCAAGGGGGACCCTACGAGCAGTACTTC
CSVGQGGPYEQYF
>TRBD2|TRBV3-1|TRBJ2-7|many
TGTGCCAGCAGTCTTCCGGGGGGCGAGCAGTACTTC
CASSLPGGEQYF
>TRBD2|TRBV20-1|TRBJ2-1|NA
TGCAGTGCTAGCCGAATGCTAGCGGGGATCTCCTCTTATCCTGAGCAGTTCTTC
CSASRMLAGISSYPEQFF
>NA|TRBV12-3/TRBV12-4|TRBJ2-2|few
TGTGCCAGCAGGGGGGTGAACACCGGGGAGCTGTTTTTT
CASRGVNTGELFF
>NA|TRBV12-3/TRBV12-4|TRBJ1-2|many
TGTGCCAGCAGTTTAGGAGGTGGCTACACCTTC
CASSLGGGYTF
>NA|TRBV15|TRBJ2-7|NA
TGTGCCACCAGCAGAGATCTGCGGGCCGAGTTGTTCTTC
CATSRDLRAELFF
>TRBD1|TRBV20-1|TRBJ1-2|NA
TGCAGTGCTAGAGTTCGACAGGGTCCCTCTGGCTACACCTTC
CSARVRQGPSGYTF
>NA|TRBV3-1|TRBJ1-3|few
TGTGCCAGCAGCCAAGGGACAGTTCGGTTCGGAAACACCATATATTTT
CASSQGTVRFGNTIYF
>TRBD2|TRBV20-1|TRBJ2-7|many
TGCAGTGCTAGAGAGGCCTACTCACGGGGAGGTAGCGGGAGGGGTGAGCAGTACTTC
CSAREAYSRGGSGRGEQYF
>TRBD2|TRBV20-1|TRBJ2-5|few
TGCAGTGCTAGAGTCCCCGGGAGGAGCGGGAGGGTGGGAGAGACCCAGTACTTC
CSARVPGRSGRVGETQYF
>NA|TRBV29-1|TRBJ2-3|NA
TGCAGCGTTGGGGGGCAGACAGATACGCAGTATTTT
CSVGGQTDTQYF
>NA|TRBV6-7|TRBJ2-1|NA
TGTGCCAGCAGTTACTCGGCAGGGTTATCGAATGAGCAGTTCTTC
CASSYSAGLSNEQFF
>NA|TRBV29-1|TRBJ2-5|many
TGCAGCGTCGCGCGACTAGGCCAAGAGACCCAGTACTTC
CSVARLGQETQYF
>NA|TRBV12-3/TRBV12-4|TRBJ2-3|NA
TGTGCCAGCAGTTTAGTTCCTTTCCCCGATACGCAGTATTTT
CASSLVPFPDTQYF
>TRBD2|TRBV20-1|TRBJ2-3|few
TGCAGTGCTAGAGATAAGCGGGGGCCCAGCACAGATACGCAGTATTTT
CSARDKRGPSTDTQYF
>NA|TRBV24-1|TRBJ2-1|many
TGTGCCACCAGTGATTCTCAGGGGGGAAGATACAATGAGCAGTTCTTC
CATSDSQGGRYNEQFF
>NA|TRBV7-9|TRBJ2-3|many
TGTGCCAGCAGCTTAGGTTCCAGCGGGAGCACAGATACGCAGTATTTT
CASSLGSSGSTDTQYF
>NA|TRBV28|TRBJ2-7|NA
TGTGCCAGCAGTTTAAGCCAGGGAAAAACCTACGAGCAGTACTTC
CASSLSQGKTYEQYF
>NA|TRBV20-1|TRBJ1-5|few
TGCAGTGCTAGAGGAAGTATATCCAATCAGCCCCAGCATTTT
CSARGSISNQPQHF
>TRBD2|TRBV28|TRBJ2-1|few
TGTGCCAGCAGCCCCGCGGGGGAACACTACAATGAGCAGTTCTTC
CASSPAGEHYNEQFF
>TRBD1|TRBV2|TRBJ2-5|NA
TGTGCCAGCAGCCTGGACAGGGGGATTCGAGTCGAGACCCAGTACTTC
CASSLDRGIRVETQYF
>NA|TRBV12-3/TRBV12-4|TRBJ1-2|NA
TGTGCCAGCAGTTTAAGGGGGACGGCCTATGGCTACACCTTC
CASSLRGTAYGYTF
>NA|TRBV3-1|TRBJ2-1|many
TGTGCCAGCAGCCATCGAGGGTCGAACAATGAGCAGTTCTTC
CASSHRGSNNEQFF
>TRBD1|TRBV24-1|TRBJ2-1|NA
TGTGCCACCAGTCAACTGAGGTGGGGGACAGGGGGGACTTATTACTACAATGAGCAGTTCTTC
CATSQLRWGTGGTYYYNEQFF
>NA|TRBV20-1|TRBJ1-5|NA
TGCAGTGCTAGAGACCCGTCCAGGGTTGAGGGCGGACAGCCCCAGCATTTT
CSARDPSRVEGGQPQHF
>TRBD2|TRBV5-6|TRBJ2-2|NA
TGTGCCAGCAGCAACCATGGACCGGGGAGGGACACCGGGGAGCTGTTTTTT
CASSNHGPGRDTGELFF
>TRBD2|TRBV20-1|TRBJ2-1|few
TGCAGTGCTAGACTTGTTGAGCGGGGCCACAATGAGCAGTTCTTC
CSARLVERGHNEQFF
>NA|TRBV5-1|TRBJ2-2|many
TGCGCCAGCAGCTCCGCCCAGGGAACCGGGGAGCTGTTTTTT
CASSSAQGTGELFF
>NA|TRBV20-1|TRBJ1-5|few
TGCAGTGCTCCCTCTGGGCAGGGGCAAAACCAGCCCCAGCATTTT
CSAPSGQGQNQPQHF
>NA|TRBV4-3|TRBJ1-1|many
TGCGCCAGCAGCCAAGATTATGGGACTGAAGCTTTCTTT
CASSQDYGTEAFF
>TRBD2|TRBV20-1|TRBJ2-1|NA
TGCAGTGCTAGAGAGACTAGCGGGGTAACCTACAATGAGCAGTTCTTC
CSARETSGVTYNEQFF
>NA|TRBV12-3/TRBV12-4|TRBJ2-4|NA
TGTGCCAGCAGCTTTGGGACTCTCGGCATTCAGTACTTC
CASSFGTLGIQYF